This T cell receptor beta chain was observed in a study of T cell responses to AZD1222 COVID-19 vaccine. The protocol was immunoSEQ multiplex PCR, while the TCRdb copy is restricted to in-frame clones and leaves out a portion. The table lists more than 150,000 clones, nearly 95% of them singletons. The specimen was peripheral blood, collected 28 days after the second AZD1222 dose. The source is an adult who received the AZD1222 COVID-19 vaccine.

The CDR3 nucleotides read TGTGCCAGTAGTACGAGACCCCGGGGGGCAGATACGCAGTATTTT. Its translation: CASSTRPRGADTQYF. The chain recombines TRBV19 with TRBJ2-3; 7 bases agree with TRBD2. The V gene end was trimmed by 4 bases and the J gene end by 4 bases; junction bases not matched to a gene: 8. The CDR3 totals 15 residues. The germline V gene has CDR1 LNHDA and CDR2 SQIVND (reference sequence). Based on the CDR3 plus reference TRBV19 and TRBJ2-3, the full variable domain is DGGITQSPKYLFRKEGQNVTLSCEQNLNHDAMYWYRQDPGQGLRLIYYSQIVNDFQKGDIAEGYSVSREKKESFPLTVTSAQKNPTAFYLCASSTRPRGADTQYFGPGTRLTVL.